This entry lists 10 T cell receptor beta chains sequenced from one sample in a study of technical replicates of blood from a handful of donors. The method was immunoSEQ multiplex PCR; TCRdb's version includes in-frame clones alone and lacks a portion of them. The table shows about 100,000 clones, with roughly 96% occurring only once. The sample consisted of T cells isolated from PBMCs. These receptors all come from a human donor in good health.

The chain recombines TRBV29-1 with TRBJ2-7, with 9 nucleotides matching TRBD1. The CDR3 has 14 residues. V was clipped by 1 base and J by 1 base; unmatched bases: 2. Germline CDR1 SQVTM, CDR2 ANQGSEA. For the CDR3, the DNA is TGCAGCGTTGAAGGGGGGACAGGGTCCTACGAGCAGTACTTC. Protein: CSVEGGTGSYEQYF.

The rearrangement links TRBV5-8 to TRBJ2-1; D is uncertain. This CDR3 is 13 amino acids long. CDR1 is SGHTS and CDR2 is YDEGEE in the germline V gene. The V end was cut by 0 bases, the J end by 3 bases, with 4 bases between. The CDR3 here is CASSLGIYNEQFF. DNA of the CDR3: TGTGCCAGCAGCTTGGGTATCTACAATGAGCAGTTCTTC.

The V gene is TRBV10-3, the J gene TRBJ2-7; TRBD2 matches 11 bases. V shed 3 bases and J 2 bases; nucleotides not matched to a gene: 9. The CDR3 length is 17 residues. CDR1 is ENHRY and CDR2 is SYGVKD in the germline V gene. CDR3 sequence (DNA): TGTGCCATCAGTGATCCAACTAGCGGGAGTCCAACCTACGAGCAGTACTTC. As protein: CAISDPTSGSPTYEQYF.

The chain has TRBV5-6 and TRBJ2-7; D ambiguous. V gave up 4 bases and J gave up 8 bases, with 16 bases separating them. This CDR3 is 13 amino acids long. CDR1 is SGHDT, CDR2 YYEEEE, per germline. Written as DNA, the CDR3 is TGTGCCAGCAGCCCTTATAATAGCTATAAGCAGTACTTC. Amino acid sequence: CASSPYNSYKQYF.

The chain is built from TRBV7-9 and TRBJ2-7; 7 bases match TRBD2. Losses at the gene ends were 7 bases for V and 0 bases for J; bases not matched to a gene: 15. Germline V gene lookup returns CDR1 SEHNR and CDR2 FQNEAQ (reference sequence). This CDR3 comprises 17 residues. CDR3 DNA: TGTGCCAGCACCCTCAGACTTGGGCTAGCGGACTCCTACGAGCAGTACTTC. This sequence encodes CASTLRLGLADSYEQYF.

The chain recombines TRBV18 with TRBJ2-4; 7 nucleotides line up with TRBD2. The CDR3 has 16 residues. V trimming: 2 bases; J trimming: 6 bases; junction bases outside the gene matches: 10. Germline V gene sequence: CDR1 KGHSH, CDR2 LQKENI. In DNA, the CDR3 is TGTGCCAGCTCACCAACCCCTGGCGGGAGTGGAAACATTCAGTACTTC. Its translation: CASSPTPGGSGNIQYF. The full variable domain, its missing parts supplied by reference TRBV18 and TRBJ2-4, is NAGVMQNPRHLVRRRGQEARLRCSPMKGHSHVYWYRQLPEEGLKFMVYLQKENIIDESGMPKERFSAEFPKEGPSILRIQQVVRGDSAAYFCASSPTPGGSGNIQYFGAGTRLSVL.

The chain uses TRBV10-3 and TRBJ2-1; D is perhaps TRBD1 (6 bases). CDR3 length: 14 amino acids. V lost 3 bases and J 2 bases, leaving 8 bases between the germline ends. CDR1 and CDR2 from the germline V gene are ENHRY and SYGVKD. The CDR3 here is CAISEQGAYNEQFF. In nucleotides, the CDR3 is TGTGCCATCAGTGAACAGGGAGCCTACAATGAGCAGTTCTTC.

The chain employs TRBV15 and TRBJ2-7; 7 nucleotides match TRBD2. J lost 3 bases, V lost 2 bases, and 7 bases had no gene match. The CDR3 totals 15 residues. Germline V lookup: CDR1 LNHNV, CDR2 YYDKDF (reference sequence). The CDR3 DNA reads as TGTGCCACCAGCAGATTGGGACTATCCATCTACGAGCAGTACTTC. Translated: CATSRLGLSIYEQYF.

The chain links TRBV6-5 to TRBJ1-2; D is perhaps TRBD1 (5 bases). There are 13 residues in the CDR3. V lost 0 bases and J lost 6, with 8 bases in between. Germline CDR1 is MNHEY and CDR2 is SVGAGI. This chain's CDR3 is CASSYSGLDGYTF. CDR3 DNA sequence: TGTGCCAGCAGTTACTCGGGACTCGATGGCTACACCTTC.

The V call is TRBV9, the J call TRBJ1-1; 9 bases align to TRBD1. The CDR3 consists of 15 residues. V shed 0 bases and J 7 bases; nucleotides not matched to a gene: 7. CDR1 is SGDLS, CDR2 YYNGEE, per germline. The CDR3: CASSVGRDREHEAFF. CDR3 in DNA: TGTGCCAGCAGCGTAGGCAGGGACAGGGAACATGAAGCTTTCTTT.